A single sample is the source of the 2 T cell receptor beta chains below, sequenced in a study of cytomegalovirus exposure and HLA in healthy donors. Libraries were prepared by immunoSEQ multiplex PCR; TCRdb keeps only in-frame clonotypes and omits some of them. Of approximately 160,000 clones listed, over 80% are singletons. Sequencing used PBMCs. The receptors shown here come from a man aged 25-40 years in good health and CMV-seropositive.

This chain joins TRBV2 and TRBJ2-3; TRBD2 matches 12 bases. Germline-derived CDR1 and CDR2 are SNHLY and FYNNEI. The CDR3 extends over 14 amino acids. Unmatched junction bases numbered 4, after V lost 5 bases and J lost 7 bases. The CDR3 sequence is CASSKLAGGYTQYF. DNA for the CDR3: TGTGCCAGCAGTAAACTAGCGGGGGGCTATACGCAGTATTTT.

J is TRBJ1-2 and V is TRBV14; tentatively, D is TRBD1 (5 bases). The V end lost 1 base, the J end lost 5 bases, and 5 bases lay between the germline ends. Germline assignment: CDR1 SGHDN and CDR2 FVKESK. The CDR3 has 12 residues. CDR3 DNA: TGTGCCAGCAGCCAAGCAGGGTATGGCTACACCTTC. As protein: CASSQAGYGYTF.